This T cell receptor (beta chain) was sequenced in a study of Ad26.COV2.S vaccination and SARS-CoV-2 variants. Treatment in this sample: about 20 received Ad26.COV2.S at low or high dose, single or two shots; several received placebo; per-sample allocation not given. Vaccine and placebo recipients were sampled on day 63 after the first injection. The CDR3 extends over 16 amino acids. Between the trimmed V and J ends, which lost 1 base and 1 base, there was a span of 11 bases. Germline V lookup: CDR1 LGHNA, CDR2 YNFKEQ. Produced via immunoSEQ multiplex PCR; TCRdb's table is partial and in-frame only. The sample has 250,000 or so clones, 87% seen once; the top ten hold roughly 3%.

The sequence was obtained from a person aged 18-60 years who received the Ad26.COV2.S COVID-19 vaccine or a placebo. J is TRBJ1-3 and V is TRBV4-2; possibly TRBD1 for D (5 bases). This specimen was peripheral blood, taken in a trial of Ad26.COV2.S vaccine versus placebo. The chain's CDR3 is CASSQVGDSSGNTIYF. The CDR3 bases are TGTGCCAGCAGCCAAGTGGGAGACAGTTCTGGAAACACCATATATTTT.